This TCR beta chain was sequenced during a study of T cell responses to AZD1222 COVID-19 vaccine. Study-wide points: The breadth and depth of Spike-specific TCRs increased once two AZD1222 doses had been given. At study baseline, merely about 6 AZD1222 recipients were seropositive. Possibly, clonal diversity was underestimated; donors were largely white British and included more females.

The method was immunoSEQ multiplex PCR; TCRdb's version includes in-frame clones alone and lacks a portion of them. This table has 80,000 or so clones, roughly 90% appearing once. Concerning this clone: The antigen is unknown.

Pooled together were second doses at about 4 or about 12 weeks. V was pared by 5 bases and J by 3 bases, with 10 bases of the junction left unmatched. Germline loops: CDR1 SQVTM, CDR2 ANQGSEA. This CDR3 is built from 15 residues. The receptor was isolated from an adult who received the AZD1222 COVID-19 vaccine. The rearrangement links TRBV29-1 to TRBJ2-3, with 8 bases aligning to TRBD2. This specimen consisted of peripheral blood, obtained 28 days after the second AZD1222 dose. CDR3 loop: CSVTGGLVETDTQYF. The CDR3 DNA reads TGCAGCGTTACGGGAGGGTTGGTAGAGACAGATACGCAGTATTTT.